This T cell receptor (beta chain) was sequenced during a study of blood T cell repertoires in COVID-19. The CDR3 spans 15 residues. In germline, CDR1 is MNHEY, CDR2 SMNVEV (reference sequence). Germline trimming cut 6 bases from V and 4 bases from J; bases unmatched to any gene: 6. Using immunoSEQ multiplex PCR, the repertoire was profiled, and TCRdb retains in-frame clones only, with some absent. This table holds about 280,000 clones, 70% to 90% found once. The sequenced sample consisted of peripheral blood. The rearrangement uses TRBV27 and TRBJ2-3, with 11 bases fitting TRBD2. This sequence was found in a woman in her seventies with COVID-19, enrolled during active disease. The CDR3 is CASSFSGGAPDTQYF. The DNA for the CDR3 is TGTGCCAGCAGCTTTAGCGGGGGGGCCCCAGATACGCAGTATTTT.